These T cell receptor beta chains were read from a single sample in a study of blood T cell repertoires in COVID-19. Sequencing was performed with immunoSEQ multiplex PCR; in TCRdb, only in-frame clones are kept and a portion is missing. This sample has 50,000 to 75,000 clones, with around 77% found just once. The sequenced material came from peripheral blood. The receptors shown here come from an elderly man with active or convalescent COVID-19. Each CDR3 is given with its conserved first and last residue. The D gene is left open where the match is weak. The size field is filled for only some rows; it gives once, few, many or a size class.

>once|-|TRBJ1-5|TRBV10-3
TGTGCCAGCAGACGGGAGAATCAGCCCCAGCATTTT
CASRRENQPQHF
>many|TRBD2|TRBJ2-1|TRBV4-2
TGTGCCAGCAGCCAAGCCGGGACTACGGATAGGAGGGAGCAGTTCTTC
CASSQAGTTDRREQFF
>-|TRBD1|TRBJ2-5|TRBV11-2
TGTGCCAGCAGCCGACTACAGGGGCAGCAAGAGACCCAGTACTTC
CASSRLQGQQETQYF
>few|-|TRBJ1-1|TRBV7-3
TGTGCCAGCAACTCGGCCGAGGATACTGAAGCTTTCTTT
CASNSAEDTEAFF
>few|-|TRBJ2-7|TRBV5-1
TGCGCCAGCAGCTTGGCCGGGTTAGCCCAAGGTGAGCAGTACTTC
CASSLAGLAQGEQYF
>-|-|TRBJ1-1|TRBV11-2
TGTGCCAGCAGCTTAGTTGGAGGGACGAACACTGAAGCTTTCTTT
CASSLVGGTNTEAFF
>-|-|TRBJ1-2|TRBV18
TGTGCCAGCTCACCACCGTCACAGACCTATGGCTACACCTTC
CASSPPSQTYGYTF
>-|-|TRBJ1-1|TRBV5-1
TGCGCCAGCAGCGAGCACCGGGGGGCTGAAGCTTTCTTT
CASSEHRGAEAFF
>-|-|TRBJ1-2|TRBV4-2
TGTGCCAGCAGCCAAGAGATTTCGCAGGGGCCAGGTTCGACATATGGCTACACCTTC
CASSQEISQGPGSTYGYTF
>once|-|TRBJ2-7|TRBV10-3
TGTGCCATCAGTGACCCGACAGGACGCCCCTACGAGCAGTACTTC
CAISDPTGRPYEQYF
>-|-|TRBJ2-1|TRBV6-6
TGTGCCAGCAGTTCGCGAGACAGAGCCTACAATGAGCAGTTCTTC
CASSSRDRAYNEQFF
>-|-|TRBJ2-2|TRBV7-8
TGTGCCAGCAGCCCTACAGAGAACACCGGGGAGCTGTTTTTT
CASSPTENTGELFF
>-|TRBD1|TRBJ1-4|TRBV5-1
TGCGCCAGCAGCTTGGGACAGGGGGCGACTAATGAAAAACTGTTTTTT
CASSLGQGATNEKLFF
>-|-|TRBJ1-5|TRBV28
TGTGCCAGCAGTTTATTGGCCAGGGAAAATCAGCCCCAGCATTTT
CASSLLARENQPQHF
>once|TRBD2|TRBJ2-5|TRBV9
TGTGCCAGCAGCGCTTCGGGACTAGCGGGATTGGTAGAGACCCAGTACTTC
CASSASGLAGLVETQYF
>-|-|TRBJ1-4|TRBV5-1
TGCGCCAGCAGCTTTGGAGGGGCGGGGGTCGAAAAACTGTTTTTT
CASSFGGAGVEKLFF
>-|TRBD2|TRBJ2-7|TRBV3-1/TRBV3-2
TGTGCCAGCAGCCCCGCTTACACAACTAGCGGAGGATACGAGCAGTACTTC
CASSPAYTTSGGYEQYF
>-|TRBD1|TRBJ1-2|TRBV28
TGTGCCAGCAGTTCTCAGGGGGATGGCTACACCTTC
CASSSQGDGYTF
>few|-|TRBJ1-4|TRBV5-4
TGTGCCAGCAGCTTGACAGGGCCTGCAGAAAAACTGTTTTTT
CASSLTGPAEKLFF
>-|TRBD2|TRBJ2-3|TRBV28
TGTGCCAGCAGTTCCTCCCACAATTTAGCGGGAGGAGCCACAGATACGCAGTATTTT
CASSSSHNLAGGATDTQYF
>-|-|TRBJ1-1|TRBV5-8
TGTGCCAGCAGCTTAGGGGCTTACACTGAAGCTTTCTTT
CASSLGAYTEAFF
>-|-|TRBJ2-7|TRBV12-3/TRBV12-4
TGTGCCAGCAGCACGGACACCGCCTACGAGCAGTACTTC
CASSTDTAYEQYF
>-|TRBD1|TRBJ2-2|TRBV5-1
TGCGCCAGCAGCTTAGGACAGGCTGACACCGGGGAGCTGTTTTTT
CASSLGQADTGELFF
>-|-|TRBJ1-1|TRBV9
TGTGCCAGCAGCGGAGGCGGGCCTGGCACTGAAGCTTTCTTT
CASSGGGPGTEAFF
>-|-|TRBJ2-1|TRBV6-5
TGTGCCAGCAGTTACCCCTCCCGCGGGCGCAATGAGCAGTTCTTC
CASSYPSRGRNEQFF
>once|TRBD1|TRBJ1-1|TRBV7-9
TGTGCCAGCAGCTGGGACAGGGGGGACACTGAAGCTTTCTTT
CASSWDRGDTEAFF
>few|TRBD1|TRBJ1-5|TRBV4-2
TGTGCCAGCAGCCGCGACAGGGGTAATCAGCCCCAGCATTTT
CASSRDRGNQPQHF
>-|TRBD2|TRBJ2-1|TRBV7-2
TGTGCCTCCGCGGGGGTCCACAATGAGCAGTTCTTC
CASAGVHNEQFF
>-|-|TRBJ2-5|TRBV27
TGTGCCAGCAGTTTCGTAACGGAGGGAGGAGAGACCCAGTACTTC
CASSFVTEGGETQYF
>once|TRBD1|TRBJ1-1|TRBV3-1/TRBV3-2
TGTGCCAGCAGTCGGACAGGTGGCACTGAAGCTTTCTTT
CASSRTGGTEAFF
>-|-|TRBJ1-2|TRBV6-5
TGTGCCAGCAGCGCCGGTCAAGTACATGGCTACACCTTC
CASSAGQVHGYTF
>-|-|TRBJ1-5|TRBV30
TGTGCCTGGAGTGTAGGCACCTCGGGAAGCAATCAGCCCCAGCATTTT
CAWSVGTSGSNQPQHF
>-|TRBD1|TRBJ2-1|TRBV3-1/TRBV3-2
TGTGCCAGCAGCCAAGGGACAGGGGCTTTCTACAATGAGCAGTTCTTC
CASSQGTGAFYNEQFF
>-|-|TRBJ1-2|TRBV28
TGTGCCAGCAGTTTTACGGACTATGGCTACACCTTC
CASSFTDYGYTF
>-|-|TRBJ2-2|TRBV24-1
TGTGCCACCAGTGACCCCTTGAGGGGGGAGCTGTTTTTT
CATSDPLRGELFF
>once|TRBD1|TRBJ2-1|TRBV5-1
TGCGCCAGCAGCTTGGTCGGGACAGAATACAATGAGCAGTTCTTC
CASSLVGTEYNEQFF
>-|-|TRBJ1-2|TRBV11-2
TGTGCCAGCAGCTCTCTCTGGAGGGGCGGGTATGGCTACACCTTC
CASSSLWRGGYGYTF
>-|TRBD1|TRBJ2-1|TRBV12-5
TGTGCTAGTGGTCCGGACAGGGCTGGCGGTGAGCAGTTCTTC
CASGPDRAGGEQFF
>-|-|TRBJ2-7|TRBV20-1
TGCAGTGCGGAATCGGGGGAGCAGTACTTC
CSAESGEQYF
>-|TRBD2|TRBJ2-1|TRBV6-5
TGTGCCAGCGCGGGACTAGCGTCATACAATGAGCAGTTCTTC
CASAGLASYNEQFF
>-|TRBD1|TRBJ1-5|TRBV11-2
TGTGCCAGCAGCTTCCAGACAGGGTTAGGGCAGCCCCAGCATTTT
CASSFQTGLGQPQHF
>-|-|TRBJ1-2|TRBV5-6
TGTGCCAGCAGCTTGACAGGGTTGGGCTATGGCTACACCTTC
CASSLTGLGYGYTF
>-|-|TRBJ1-6|TRBV6-2/TRBV6-3
TGTGCCAGCAGTTACACAGAAACTAGGTCACCCCTCCACTTT
CASSYTETRSPLHF
>few|-|TRBJ1-2|TRBV5-1
TGCGCCAGCAGCTTTTCTGAGTACTATGGCTACACCTTC
CASSFSEYYGYTF
>-|-|TRBJ1-2|TRBV4-2
TGTGCCAGCAGCCAAGATCGAGGGAGGTTAGGCTACACCTTC
CASSQDRGRLGYTF
>-|TRBD2|TRBJ2-7|TRBV2
TGTGCCAGCACCGAGAGGGGGCGGGAGGGCCTCGAGCAGTACTTC
CASTERGREGLEQYF
>-|TRBD1|TRBJ2-2|TRBV5-1
TGCGCCAGCAGCGACAGGGTCCGGGAGCTGTTTTTT
CASSDRVRELFF
>-|TRBD1|TRBJ1-5|TRBV7-2
TGTGCCAGCACCCCCCTCGGGACAGGGGTTGATCAGCCCCAGCATTTT
CASTPLGTGVDQPQHF
>-|-|TRBJ1-5|TRBV10-2
TGCGCCAGCAGTGAAGAGGGAAATCAGCCCCAGCATTTT
CASSEEGNQPQHF
>-|-|TRBJ1-4|TRBV6-2/TRBV6-3
TGTGCCAGCAGTTACTCGGCTCTGGGGGGTGAAAAACTGTTTTTT
CASSYSALGGEKLFF
>-|-|TRBJ1-6|TRBV7-2
TGTGCCAGCAGAAAGGGGCAGGAAATATATAATTCACCCCTCCACTTT
CASRKGQEIYNSPLHF